Shown below are 16 T cell receptor beta chains from a single sample sequenced in a study of cytomegalovirus exposure and HLA in healthy donors. TCRdb keeps only in-frame clones here, not all; method: immunoSEQ multiplex PCR. The sample shows 55,000 to 65,000 clones, around 95% of them seen only once. Sequencing was performed on PBMCs. These TCRs come from a woman under 30 in good health and CMV-seropositive.

The genes are TRBV19 and TRBJ1-5; D perhaps matches TRBD1 (6 bases). CDR3 length: 17 residues. V was clipped by 0 bases and J by 4 bases, with 16 bases between them. CDR1 LNHDA and CDR2 SQIVND come from the germline V gene (reference sequence). CDR3 amino acids: CASSIEGAGALNQPQHF. For the CDR3, the DNA is TGTGCCAGTAGTATAGAGGGGGCAGGGGCCTTAAATCAGCCCCAGCATTTT.

V is TRBV28 and J is TRBJ1-5; D ambiguous. This CDR3 region has 13 residues. V shed 4 bases and J shed 0 bases, with 4 bases lying between them. CDR1 is MDHEN and CDR2 is SYDVKM in the germline V gene. This CDR3 is CASSSVSNQPQHF. The CDR3, as DNA: TGTGCCAGCAGTTCAGTTAGCAATCAGCCCCAGCATTTT. The whole variable domain, remainder taken from reference TRBV28 and TRBJ1-5, is DVKVTQSSRYLVKRTGEKVFLECVQDMDHENMFWYRQDPGLGLRLIYFSYDVKMKEKGDIPEGYSVSREKKERFSLILESASTNQTSMYLCASSSVSNQPQHFGDGTRLSIL.

V is TRBV7-9 and J is TRBJ2-1; possible D gene TRBD1, 6 bases. V lost 1 base to trimming and J lost 15 bases, with 19 bases between them. CDR1 and CDR2 (germline): SEHNR, FQNEAQ (reference sequence). The CDR3 contains 14 residues. The CDR3 bases are TGTGCCAGCAGCTTAGTATCGGACAGCCTCTGGCCGTTCTTC. It encodes CASSLVSDSLWPFF.

This chain links TRBV9 with TRBJ1-1; 7 bases align to TRBD1. The V segment lost 4 bases and the J segment 2 bases; nucleotides outside the gene matches: 8. The CDR3 covers 15 residues. From germline, CDR1 is SGDLS and CDR2 YYNGEE. CDR3 sequence: CASSPGGQGNTEAFF. DNA of the CDR3: TGTGCCAGCAGCCCAGGGGGGCAGGGAAACACTGAAGCTTTCTTT. The full variable domain, its missing parts supplied by reference TRBV9 and TRBJ1-1, is DSGVTQTPKHLITATGQRVTLRCSPRSGDLSVYWYQQSLDQGLQFLIQYYNGEERAKGNILERFSAQQFPDLHSELNLSSLELGDSALYFCASSPGGQGNTEAFFGQGTRLTVV.

The chain links TRBV4-1 to TRBJ2-5; 12 bases agree with TRBD2. The V and J ends lost 0 bases and 5 bases, in that order; junction bases with no gene match: 13. The CDR3 is 19 residues long. CDR1 and CDR2 (germline): MGHRA, YSYEKL. This CDR3 reads CASSQDQTSGRGFFETQYF. CDR3 DNA: TGCGCCAGCAGCCAAGATCAGACTAGCGGGAGAGGGTTTTTCGAGACCCAGTACTTC.

The rearrangement uses TRBV28 and TRBJ1-3, with TRBD1 matching over 7 bases. The junction had 9 bases not matched to a gene; V was cut back by 11 bases and J by 2 bases. The V gene's germline CDR1 is MDHEN and CDR2 SYDVKM. The CDR3 consists of 14 residues. CDR3 protein: CAATEGAAGNTIYF. For the CDR3, the DNA is TGTGCCGCCACAGAGGGGGCCGCTGGAAACACCATATATTTT.

The chain uses TRBV19 and TRBJ2-7; TRBD1 aligns across 9 bases. CDR1 and CDR2 from the germline V gene are LNHDA and SQIVND (reference sequence). The CDR3 totals 14 residues. V trimming: 7 bases; J trimming: 3 bases; junction bases outside the gene matches: 7. The CDR3: CASNSGTGLYEQYF. In nucleotides, the CDR3 is TGTGCCAGTAACTCCGGGACAGGGCTCTACGAGCAGTACTTC. The variable domain in full, with the rest retrieved from reference TRBV19 and TRBJ2-7, is DGGITQSPKYLFRKEGQNVTLSCEQNLNHDAMYWYRQDPGQGLRLIYYSQIVNDFQKGDIAEGYSVSREKKESFPLTVTSAQKNPTAFYLCASNSGTGLYEQYFGPGTRLTVT.

The chain employs TRBV28 and TRBJ2-7; a possible D gene is TRBD2 (6 bases). The CDR3 contains 16 residues. CDR1 and CDR2 from the germline V gene are MDHEN and SYDVKM. In nucleotides, the CDR3 is TGTGCACGGGACTTTAATAGGGGCCCAGGGTCCTACGAGCAGTACTTC. Translating it yields CARDFNRGPGSYEQYF.

The CDR3: CSVIAGGGNEQFF. The CDR3 DNA sequence: TGCAGCGTCATAGCGGGGGGCGGGAATGAGCAGTTCTTC. The V call is TRBV29-1, the J call TRBJ2-1; the match to TRBD2 covers 10 bases. Germline assignment: CDR1 SQVTM and CDR2 ANQGSEA. The V and J ends lost 6 bases and 7 bases, in that order; junction bases with no gene match: 6. The CDR3 runs 13 residues.

This sequence joins TRBV29-1 and TRBJ2-7, with 10 bases aligning to TRBD1. From germline, CDR1 is SQVTM and CDR2 ANQGSEA. V dropped 1 base and J dropped 0; count of bases not matched to a gene: 3. CDR3 length: 15 residues. CDR3 sequence reads: CSVEGDRGVSYEQYF. For the CDR3, the DNA is TGCAGCGTTGAAGGGGACAGGGGAGTCTCCTACGAGCAGTACTTC.

The chain is built from TRBV27 and TRBJ2-1; possibly TRBD2 for D (6 bases). This CDR3 comprises 13 residues. Between the trimmed V and J ends, which lost 6 bases and 6 bases, there was a span of 12 bases. Germline V gene lookup returns CDR1 MNHEY and CDR2 SMNVEV (reference sequence). This CDR3 is CASRGGVINEQFF. CDR3 DNA sequence: TGTGCCAGCAGAGGCGGGGTAATCAATGAGCAGTTCTTC.

This sequence joins TRBV7-9 and TRBJ1-1; 7 positions agree with TRBD1. Per the germline V gene, CDR1 is SEHNR and CDR2 is FQNEAQ (reference sequence). The CDR3 consists of 14 residues. V gave up 5 bases and J gave up 2 bases; unmatched junction bases: 5. The CDR3 DNA sequence: TGTGCCAGCAGCCCGACAGGGAGTAACACTGAAGCTTTCTTT. As protein: CASSPTGSNTEAFF.

The chain employs TRBV4-2 and TRBJ2-7; 10 bases line up with TRBD2. The CDR3 loop spans 18 amino acids. CDR1 is LGHNA, CDR2 YNFKEQ, per germline. Trimming removed 0 bases from V and 4 bases from J; junction bases left unmatched: 12. CDR3 nucleotide sequence: TGTGCCAGCAGCCAAGATCGGGGCGGTAGCGGGGGGACTTACGAGCAGTACTTC. Translating it yields CASSQDRGGSGGTYEQYF.

This chain connects TRBV10-2 to TRBJ2-1; 9 positions agree with TRBD1. J lost 7 bases, V lost 2 bases, and 3 bases had no gene match. CDR3 size: 14 residues. Germline V CDR1 and CDR2: WSHSY, SAAADI. CDR3 nucleotide sequence: TGCGCCAGCAGTGAGGTGACAGGGGGGAATGAGCAGTTCTTC. Protein: CASSEVTGGNEQFF.

The rearrangement uses TRBV18 and TRBJ2-3; no definite D call. Per germline, CDR1 KGHSH and CDR2 LQKENI. The CDR3 totals 15 residues. V was pared by 3 bases and J by 0 bases, with 10 bases between. The CDR3 coding sequence is TGTGCCAGCTCACCGGGCACCATAAGCACAGATACGCAGTATTTT. Translated: CASSPGTISTDTQYF.

This chain joins TRBV5-6 and TRBJ1-2; 8 positions match TRBD1. Per germline, CDR1 SGHDT and CDR2 YYEEEE. V shed 0 bases, J shed 8 bases, and the junction held 6 bases outside the gene matches. CDR3 size: 14 residues. The CDR3 DNA reads TGTGCCAGCAGCTTGGCACAGGGGGTTGGCGGCTACACCTTC. Translation: CASSLAQGVGGYTF.